This TCR beta chain was recorded in a study of blood T cell repertoires in COVID-19. Original methodology: Amplification with reference gene primers provided the estimates of nucleated cell counts. TCRdb's table, derived via immunoSEQ multiplex PCR, lists solely in-frame clones and lacks some. The V and J calls and the clone size are those of that table, but D and trimming were determined from the DNA. The table lists 74,000 or so clones, around 89% of them singletons. With 1 base removed from V and 2 bases from J, the gap between germline ends came to 12 bases. CDR1 is KGHSH, CDR2 LQKENI, per germline. The CDR3 is made up of 16 amino acids.

This clonotype was sampled from a man aged 45-65 years with acute or convalescent COVID-19. The chain joins TRBV18 to TRBJ1-3; D not certain. Material: peripheral blood. CDR3 residues: CASSPLHEETGNTIYF. The DNA for the CDR3 is TGTGCCAGCTCACCACTACATGAGGAAACTGGAAACACCATATATTTT.